The 7 T cell receptor beta chains below come from one sample, sequenced in a study of identical twins. In TCRdb, the 5' RACE reads were re-called with MiXCR into one record per CDR3 protein. The sample lists roughly 570,000 distinct CDR3 sequences, nearly 10% occurring once. These sequences were also reported in another study, on yellow fever vaccine responses in identical twins.

Source material: PBMCs. The receptors here all came from a woman younger than 35 in good health.

This clonotype was seen many times. The J gene is TRBJ1-1, the V gene TRBV29-1; 8 bases map to TRBD1. Trimming cost V 0 bases and J 6 bases; bases outside gene matches: 12. Germline CDR1 SQVTM, CDR2 ANQGSEA. This CDR3 contains 16 residues. The CDR3 DNA follows: TGCAGCGTTGAAGATAAAAGACAGGGGTTTGGGGCTGAAGCTTTCTTT. It is translated as CSVEDKRQGFGAEAFF.

The chain has TRBV14 and TRBJ1-1; TRBD1 aligns across 11 bases. V shed 4 bases and J 11 bases; nucleotides not matched to a gene: 9. Germline CDR1 reads SGHDN; CDR2 reads FVKESK. The CDR3 covers 14 residues. As DNA, the CDR3 is TGTGCCAGCAGCCGTCCCGGGACAGGGGGATGGGCTTTCTTT. It specifies CASSRPGTGGWAFF.

CDR3 nucleotide sequence: TGTGCCAGCAGCTTTTTTGGGTTTAGCGGGGCCACCTACGAGCAGTACTTC. Its translation is CASSFFGFSGATYEQYF. The chain joins TRBV5-6 to TRBJ2-7; 8 nucleotides line up with TRBD2. The germline V gene has CDR1 SGHDT and CDR2 YYEEEE. CDR3 length equals 17 residues. Unmatched junction bases numbered 12, after V lost 2 bases and J lost 2 bases.

This chain links TRBV20-1 with TRBJ2-7; 9 bases fit TRBD1. CDR1 is DFQATT and CDR2 is SNEGSKA in the germline V gene (reference sequence). Losses at the gene ends were 4 bases for V and 0 bases for J; bases not matched to a gene: 16. The CDR3 runs 18 residues. CDR3 in DNA: TGCAGTGCTATGCGACCGGGACAGGGTTTTATTAGCTCCTACGAGCAGTACTTC. Translating gives CSAMRPGQGFISSYEQYF.

V usage is TRBV7-9 and J usage is TRBJ2-2, with 12 positions matching TRBD2. The CDR3 runs to 17 residues. Germline lookup yields CDR1 SEHNR and CDR2 FQNEAQ (reference sequence). With V trimmed by 8 bases and J by 4 bases, 11 bases remained unmatched. The CDR3 loop reads CASRPTSGRRGTGELFF. CDR3 DNA sequence: TGTGCCAGCCGCCCGACTAGCGGGAGACGAGGCACCGGGGAGCTGTTTTTT.

The chain couples TRBV7-2 to TRBJ2-7; D unclear. V was pared by 2 bases and J by 11 bases, with 16 bases between. This CDR3 has 13 residues. Per the germline V gene, CDR1 is SGHTA and CDR2 is FQGNSA. The CDR3 loop is CASSLNMGWAEYF. Here the CDR3 DNA reads TGTGCCAGCAGCTTAAATATGGGCTGGGCGGAGTACTTC.

Worth noting for this clonotype: A read error may be the cause here, since a much bigger clone is one base away. This chain uses TRBV6-1 with TRBJ1-2; D unresolved. Looked up from germline, CDR1 is MNHNS and CDR2 is SASEGT. V gave up 4 bases and J gave up 2 bases, with 2 bases separating them. The length of the CDR3 is 11 residues. Here the CDR3 DNA reads TGTGCCAGCAGTGTGAACTATGGCTACACCTTC. This encodes CASSVNYGYTF.